Presented here are 16 T cell receptor beta chains from one specimen sequenced in a study of control samples from healthy donors and cancer patients. Sequenced by immunoSEQ multiplex PCR; TCRdb stores in-frame clones only, minus some. Of around 72,000 clones in the sample, over 65% were seen once. Input material: blood. Receptor source: a man aged 45-65 years in good health.

The chain couples TRBV9 to TRBJ1-2, with 8 bases aligning to TRBD1. The V gene's germline CDR1 is SGDLS and CDR2 YYNGEE. This CDR3 is 16 amino acids long. Germline trimming cut 0 bases from V and 4 bases from J; bases unmatched to any gene: 8. In DNA, the CDR3 is TGTGCCAGCAGCGTAGGGGCAGGGGGCGAGGGCTATGGCTACACCTTC. This gives the protein CASSVGAGGEGYGYTF.

V usage is TRBV5-4 and J usage is TRBJ2-3; unclear D gene. The germline V gene has CDR1 SGHNT and CDR2 YYREEE (reference sequence). V lost 4 bases to trimming and J lost 1 base, with 13 bases between them. CDR3 length: 15 amino acids. The CDR3, as DNA: TGTGCCAGCAGCCATCAAGGCGCCCGCACAGATACGCAGTATTTT. This sequence encodes CASSHQGARTDTQYF.

The chain joins TRBV12-3 or TRBV12-4 to TRBJ1-2; D gene uncertain. Trimming removed 4 bases from V and 3 bases from J, with 9 bases in between. This CDR3 spans 13 amino acids. In DNA form, the CDR3 reads TGTGCCAGCAGTTCGCAGGCCTACTATGGCTACACCTTC. Residues: CASSSQAYYGYTF.

The chain employs TRBV7-9 and TRBJ2-7; TRBD2 agrees at 16 bases. The ends lost 5 bases at V and 6 bases at J; junction bases unmatched: 13. Germline V lookup: CDR1 SEHNR, CDR2 FQNEAQ (reference sequence). The CDR3 sequence is 18 residues long. DNA for the CDR3: TGTGCCAGCAGCCCCAGCGGGGGACTAGCGGGAGGGTTTCGCGAGCAGTACTTC. The encoded protein is CASSPSGGLAGGFREQYF.

The CDR3 is CASSPGQETSYGYTF. The CDR3 bases are TGTGCCAGCTCACCAGGCCAGGAAACCTCCTATGGCTACACCTTC. The V gene is TRBV18, the J gene TRBJ1-2; D not certain. Germline V gene data show CDR1 as KGHSH and CDR2 as LQKENI. This CDR3 region has 15 residues. V dropped 2 bases and J dropped 4 bases, with 14 bases sitting between them.

V and J are TRBV7-2 and TRBJ2-2, with D hard to call. The CDR3 totals 14 residues. Germline CDR1 and CDR2: SGHTA and FQGNSA. Between the trimmed V and J ends, which lost 8 bases and 0 bases, there was a span of 10 bases. The CDR3 sequence is CASHYSANTGELFF. Written as DNA, the CDR3 is TGTGCCAGCCACTATTCGGCGAACACCGGGGAGCTGTTTTTT.

The chain combines TRBV5-1 with TRBJ1-4; tentative D call: TRBD1 (6 bases). There are 15 residues in the CDR3. Germline assignment: CDR1 SGHRS and CDR2 YFSETQ. V was cut by 3 bases and J by 0 bases, with 9 bases left in between. CDR3 amino acids: CASSSPGATNEKLFF. The CDR3 DNA reads TGCGCCAGCAGCTCTCCAGGGGCAACTAATGAAAAACTGTTTTTT.

DNA for the CDR3: TGCGCCAGCAGCTTTGGTAGGGGCTTCCAAGAGACCCAGTACTTC. Protein product: CASSFGRGFQETQYF. The gene calls are TRBV5-1 and TRBJ2-5, with D possibly matching TRBD1 (5 bases). The V end was cut by 2 bases, the J end by 1 base, with 12 bases between. This CDR3 has 15 amino acids. Germline V gives CDR1 SGHRS, CDR2 YFSETQ.

The CDR3 here is CASSPLTGSTEAFF. CDR3 in DNA: TGTGCCAGCAGCCCGCTGACAGGGAGCACTGAAGCTTTCTTT. V usage is TRBV9 and J usage is TRBJ1-1, with TRBD1 matching over 7 bases. Germline CDR1 and CDR2: SGDLS and YYNGEE. The J segment lost 4 bases and the V segment lost 4 bases, leaving 7 bases of the junction unmatched. The CDR3 has 14 residues.

CDR3 nucleotides: TGCAGTGCTAGTCGGGACAGGGGTTTCGTTACGTCCGGTTCACCCCTCCACTTT. This translates into CSASRDRGFVTSGSPLHF. This chain uses TRBV20-1 with TRBJ1-6, with 10 bases fitting TRBD1. Germline trimming cut 3 bases from V and 9 bases from J; bases unmatched to any gene: 17. The CDR3 totals 18 residues. Germline values: CDR1 DFQATT, CDR2 SNEGSKA (reference sequence).

The rearrangement joins TRBV6-5 to TRBJ2-7; D gene ambiguous. Trimming left V 4 bases short and J 2 bases short, with 9 bases between. CDR1 and CDR2 (germline): MNHEY, SVGAGI. This CDR3 has 13 amino acids. CDR3 region: CASSLAGTYEQYF. The CDR3 nucleotides are TGTGCCAGCAGTTTGGCAGGAACCTACGAGCAGTACTTC.

This sequence joins TRBV7-2 and TRBJ1-5; the match to TRBD1 covers 9 bases. This CDR3 is 15 amino acids long. With V trimmed by 1 base and J by 5 bases, 3 bases remained unmatched. Germline lookup yields CDR1 SGHTA and CDR2 FQGNSA. CDR3 sequence (DNA): TGTGCCAGCAGCTTAGGGGGGGACAGGGATCAGCCCCAGCATTTT. It translates to CASSLGGDRDQPQHF.

A few counts support this clone. V gene TRBV19 combines with J gene TRBJ1-5, with TRBD1 matching 10 bases. The CDR3 is 15 residues long. V lost 6 bases to trimming and J lost 6 bases; unmatched junction nucleotides: 8. CDR1 is LNHDA, CDR2 SQIVND, per germline (reference sequence). CDR3 protein: CASRTGQGSGQPQHF. The CDR3 coding sequence is TGTGCCAGTAGGACGGGACAGGGGTCGGGTCAGCCCCAGCATTTT.

This clone is a singleton in its sample. The chain links TRBV9 to TRBJ2-7; the D gene is possibly TRBD1 (6 bases). V was cut by 1 base and J by 2 bases, with 22 bases left in between. The CDR3 is 18 amino acids. Germline CDR1 reads SGDLS; CDR2 reads YYNGEE. CDR3 sequence reads: CASSVSLDTRDITYEQYF. In DNA, the CDR3 is TGTGCCAGCAGCGTATCCCTAGACACCCGGGACATAACCTACGAGCAGTACTTC. The full variable domain, its missing parts supplied by reference TRBV9 and TRBJ2-7, is DSGVTQTPKHLITATGQRVTLRCSPRSGDLSVYWYQQSLDQGLQFLIQYYNGEERAKGNILERFSAQQFPDLHSELNLSSLELGDSALYFCASSVSLDTRDITYEQYFGPGTRLTVT.

The J gene is TRBJ2-5, the V gene TRBV27, with D perhaps matching TRBD2 (5 bases). The CDR3 spans 13 residues. Germline CDR1 MNHEY, CDR2 SMNVEV (reference sequence). V lost 4 bases, J lost 7 bases, and 13 bases lay in between. The CDR3 loop is CASSSGPRGTQYF. CDR3 sequence (DNA): TGTGCCAGCAGTTCCGGACCTCGGGGGACCCAGTACTTC.

The chain carries TRBV6-6 and TRBJ2-1; D possibly corresponds to TRBD1 (5 bases). The CDR3 consists of 15 residues. Germline V gives CDR1 MNHNY, CDR2 SVGAGI (reference sequence). V dropped 2 bases and J dropped 3 bases, with 11 bases sitting between them. The DNA for the CDR3 is TGTGCCAGCAGTTACCTCGGGCAGGGCTACAATGAGCAGTTCTTC. As protein: CASSYLGQGYNEQFF.